This T cell receptor beta chain was retrieved from a study of CD8+ T cells in alopecia areata. Isolation of CD4+ and CD8+ T cells from PBMCs was achieved by sorting. RNA extraction was followed by reverse transcription into cDNA, which acted as the sequencing template. Here immunoSEQ multiplex PCR was the method, and the copy in TCRdb shows in-frame clones only, minus some. The sample has about 140,000 clones; 51% are singletons. A word on this clone: Its antigen is unidentified.

The CDR3 loop spans 11 amino acids. V was cut by 5 bases and J by 4 bases, with 4 bases left in between. Germline loops: CDR1 MNHEY, CDR2 SVGAGI. Study findings and constraints: An increase in clonality over normal scalp was evident in lesional scalp, especially alopecia totalis/universalis. In scalp samples, resident alphabeta T cells of normal skin are also sequenced.

The sequencing here drew on CD4+ T cells sorted from blood, taken at week 0. The rearrangement uses TRBV6-5 and TRBJ2-3; the D is unclear. This receptor was obtained from a human donor with alopecia areata. The CDR3 DNA follows: TGTGCCAGCAGTGTATCAGATACGCAGTATTTT. Protein product: CASSVSDTQYF.